Listed below are T cell receptor beta chains from one sample, sequenced in a study of CD8 T cells in ankylosing spondylitis. TCRdb passed the 5' RACE reads through MiXCR, listing each CDR3 protein once. This sample carries over 25,000 distinct CDR3 sequences, approximately 15% of them seen once, and the ten largest clones take approximately 40%. The specimen sequenced was blood. These receptors were obtained from a male donor with ankylosing spondylitis or in good health (not recorded which). Both conserved end residues are part of each CDR3. D genes are given only for firm matches. Clone size is stated in some rows and not others, as once, few, many or a class when expanded.

d_call | clone_size | j_call | v_call | cdr3_nt | cdr3_aa
TRBD1 | - | TRBJ1-4 | TRBV20-1 | TGCAGTGTCGGGACAGCGTTGGGTGAAAAACTGTTTTTT | CSVGTALGEKLFF
TRBD1 | few | TRBJ1-5 | TRBV19 | TGTGCCAGTAGTCTCCGACAGGGTGACAATCAGCCCCAGCATTTT | CASSLRQGDNQPQHF
- | - | TRBJ2-2 | TRBV4-2 | TGTGCCAGCAGATTCGGACAGACCAACACCGGGGAGCTGTTTTTT | CASRFGQTNTGELFF
- | few | TRBJ2-5 | TRBV19 | TGTGCCACCAAGGGGACGGGAGAGACCCAGTACTTC | CATKGTGETQYF
- | few | TRBJ2-4 | TRBV4-3 | TGCGCCAGCAGCCAAGTCCTGTCCAAAAACATTCAGTACTTC | CASSQVLSKNIQYF
- | few | TRBJ1-1 | TRBV5-8 | TGTGCCAGCAGCTTCACCGGTATGAACACTGAAGCTTTCTTT | CASSFTGMNTEAFF
- | few | TRBJ2-3 | TRBV6-2/TRBV6-3 | TGTGCCAGCAGTTGGCGGGCCTCCACAGATACGCAGTATTTT | CASSWRASTDTQYF
TRBD1 | - | TRBJ2-2 | TRBV3-1 | TGTGCCAGCGGACAGGGAATGTCCGGGGAGCTGTTTTTT | CASGQGMSGELFF
- | few | TRBJ1-2 | TRBV7-2 | TGTGCCAGCAGTCCCAGGCCCCGGGGGGATGGCTACACCTTC | CASSPRPRGDGYTF
- | few | TRBJ1-5 | TRBV12-3/TRBV12-4 | TGTGCCAGCAGTTTTGTCGGGGCCCATCAGCCCCAGCATTTT | CASSFVGAHQPQHF
TRBD2 | many | TRBJ2-1 | TRBV7-9 | TGTGCCAGCAGTCCCAGCGGGAGTTACTCCTACAATGAGCAGTTCTTC | CASSPSGSYSYNEQFF
TRBD1 | few | TRBJ1-1 | TRBV7-8 | TGTGCCAGCAGCCCGACAGGGTTCACTGAAGCTTTCTTT | CASSPTGFTEAFF
- | - | TRBJ1-4 | TRBV20-1 | TGCAGTGCCAAAGGGGGTTTTAATGAAAAACTGTTTTTT | CSAKGGFNEKLFF
- | - | TRBJ1-1 | TRBV15 | TGTGCCACCAGCAGAGATTCAGGGTTTGAAGCTTTCTTT | CATSRDSGFEAFF
- | few | TRBJ1-1 | TRBV12-3/TRBV12-4 | TGTGCCAGCAGTAGGTCCAGGGACACTGAAGCTTTCTTT | CASSRSRDTEAFF
- | few | TRBJ1-4 | TRBV28 | TGTGCCAGCCGCCGGCAGATTTCAACTAATGAAAAACTGTTTTTT | CASRRQISTNEKLFF
- | few | TRBJ2-3 | TRBV12-3/TRBV12-4 | TGTGCCAGCAGTTTAGGGACTTATACGCAGTATTTT | CASSLGTYTQYF
- | few | TRBJ2-5 | TRBV5-1 | TGCGCCAGCAGCTTTTCGGGGGCCGAAGAGACCCAGTACTTC | CASSFSGAEETQYF
TRBD1 | many | TRBJ2-7 | TRBV20-1 | TGCAGTGCTAAAACGGGACAGGGGGCCTACGAGCAGTACTTC | CSAKTGQGAYEQYF
- | once | TRBJ2-1 | TRBV7-7 | TGTGCTAGCAGCCCCGCCGGGGACAGCGGGGATGAGCAGTTCTTC | CASSPAGDSGDEQFF
- | - | TRBJ1-4 | TRBV5-1 | TGCGCCAGCAGCCCGGCCGCAACTAATGAAAAACTGTTTTTT | CASSPAATNEKLFF
- | many | TRBJ1-1 | TRBV20-1 | TGCAGTGCCACCGGGGGGGGCCAGGTCACTGAAGCTTTCTTT | CSATGGGQVTEAFF
- | - | TRBJ2-1 | TRBV7-9 | TGTGCCAGCAGCAAGACCGGGACGGAGTACAATGAGCAGTTCTTC | CASSKTGTEYNEQFF
- | many | TRBJ1-1 | TRBV29-1 | TGCAGCGTTGGGCAGGGGAACACTGAAGCTTTCTTT | CSVGQGNTEAFF
- | - | TRBJ2-7 | TRBV4-3 | TGCGCCAGCAGCCAAGATTACGGCGGACAGACGGACTACGAGCAGTACTTC | CASSQDYGGQTDYEQYF
TRBD2 | - | TRBJ2-3 | TRBV20-1 | TGCAGTGCTAGAGGGGGACTAGCGGGGACAGATACGCAGTATTTT | CSARGGLAGTDTQYF
TRBD1 | - | TRBJ1-4 | TRBV6-6 | TGTGCCAGCAGTGGAGGACAGGGGGCGCCTGGACTTGGTGAAAAACTGTTTTTT | CASSGGQGAPGLGEKLFF
- | - | TRBJ2-1 | TRBV19 | TGTGCCAGTAGTATCGCCAAGGGCTATGAGCAGTTCTTC | CASSIAKGYEQFF
TRBD1 | - | TRBJ1-5 | TRBV7-2 | TGTGCCAGCAGCTCCGAGACAGGGGTCAATCAGCCCCAGCATTTT | CASSSETGVNQPQHF
TRBD1 | many | TRBJ2-7 | TRBV20-1 | TGCAGTGCTCGATCAGGACAGGCTTGGGGGTACGAGCAGTACTTC | CSARSGQAWGYEQYF
TRBD1 | - | TRBJ1-2 | TRBV7-2 | TGTGCCAGCAGCCTAGGCCGGACAGGCGCCTATGGCTACACCTTC | CASSLGRTGAYGYTF
- | - | TRBJ1-1 | TRBV5-1 | TGCGCCAGCAGCAGGGACGGGAGGAACACTGAAGCTTTCTTT | CASSRDGRNTEAFF
- | - | TRBJ2-2 | TRBV28 | TGTGCCAGCAGTCGACCCACCGGGGAGCTGTTTTTT | CASSRPTGELFF
- | few | TRBJ2-6 | TRBV3-2 | TGTGCCAGCAGCCAAAGCCCGGGACAGGGCACGACTGGGGCCAACGTCCTGACTTTC | CASSQSPGQGTTGANVLTF
TRBD2 | - | TRBJ2-3 | TRBV4-3 | TGCGCCAGCAGCTCAACTAGCGGGGGCACAGATACGCAGTATTTT | CASSSTSGGTDTQYF
- | many | TRBJ2-3 | TRBV29-1 | TGCAGCCCCAGATCCGGGGATACGCAGTATTTT | CSPRSGDTQYF
- | few | TRBJ2-1 | TRBV29-1 | TGCAGCGTTGAAGGGGAAGAGAGCTCCTACAATGAGCAGTTCTTC | CSVEGEESSYNEQFF
TRBD1 | few | TRBJ2-3 | TRBV5-1 | TGCGCCAGCAGCTCAGAAAGGACAGGGAGCACAGATACGCAGTATTTT | CASSSERTGSTDTQYF
- | - | TRBJ2-2 | TRBV12-3/TRBV12-4 | TGTGCCAGCAGTTTTGGCAGGGGTAACACCGGGGAGCTGTTTTTT | CASSFGRGNTGELFF
- | - | TRBJ2-2 | TRBV7-2 | TGTGCCAGCAGCTTATTAGGGGGGAACACCGGGGAGCTGTTTTTT | CASSLLGGNTGELFF
- | few | TRBJ2-3 | TRBV20-1 | TGCAGTGCTAGAGGTACTGGGGGCGCGTACACAGATACGCAGTATTTT | CSARGTGGAYTDTQYF
TRBD2 | - | TRBJ2-1 | TRBV27 | TGTGCCAGCAGTTCCGGGACTAGCGGATACAATGAGCAGTTCTTC | CASSSGTSGYNEQFF
- | - | TRBJ1-4 | TRBV6-2/TRBV6-3 | TGTGCCAGCAGCGAAAGAGCGGCGGCAACTAATGAAAAACTGTTTTTT | CASSERAAATNEKLFF
- | - | TRBJ2-2 | TRBV4-3 | TGCGCCAGCAGCCAAGATGTGGGGTTCACCGGGGAGCTGTTTTTT | CASSQDVGFTGELFF
- | few | TRBJ2-3 | TRBV7-2 | TGTGCCAGCAGCCCAAGACAGCTAAGCACAGATACGCAGTATTTT | CASSPRQLSTDTQYF
- | - | TRBJ2-1 | TRBV6-1 | TGTGCCAGCACGGGGGGCGCGCGAAATGAGCAGTTCTTC | CASTGGARNEQFF
TRBD2 | - | TRBJ2-3 | TRBV15 | TGTGCCACCAGCAGAGATTGGGCGGGGGGAGGCACAGATACGCAGTATTTT | CATSRDWAGGGTDTQYF
- | - | TRBJ2-1 | TRBV12-3/TRBV12-4 | TGTGCCAGCAATGGGGGCTACAATGAGCAGTTCTTC | CASNGGYNEQFF
- | few | TRBJ2-3 | TRBV29-1 | TGCAGCGTTGAAATGGCAACAACGCAGTATTTT | CSVEMATTQYF